This T cell receptor beta chain was sequenced during a study of control samples from healthy donors and cancer patients (dated by TCRdb to the early 2020s). Receptor amplification or capture employed the immunoSEQ multiplex PCR assay. Imported from immuneACCESS, the table was reduced by TCRdb to in-frame sequences with V and J called. These copies leave out some clones; in studies compared against another copy, an unresolved V gene accounts for under half, and the cause of the remainder is not known. The table for this sample lists about 160,000 clones; roughly 94% of them were counted only once. The ten largest clones add up to 13% to 15% of the sample. Notes on this clone: What antigen it recognizes has not been identified. No base-level quality is on record; no much larger clone is a single base apart.

The CDR1 and CDR2 encoded by the germline V gene (reference sequence) are SEHNR and FQNEAQ. V sheds 0 bases and J sheds 5 bases, leaving 10 bases between their ends. From the cysteine up to the phenylalanine, the CDR3 has a length of 14 residues. Only CDR3 DNA remains: 42 bases, in frame from the first base. This TCR was sampled from a man in his 60s with colorectal cancer. The V gene is TRBV7-9 and the J gene is TRBJ2-5; a tentative D match to TRBD2 spans 7 bases. Material for sequencing was PBMCs. The CDR3 protein: CASSLAGGLETQYF. The nucleotides are TGTGCCAGCAGCTTAGCGGGGGGGCTGGAGACCCAGTACTTC.